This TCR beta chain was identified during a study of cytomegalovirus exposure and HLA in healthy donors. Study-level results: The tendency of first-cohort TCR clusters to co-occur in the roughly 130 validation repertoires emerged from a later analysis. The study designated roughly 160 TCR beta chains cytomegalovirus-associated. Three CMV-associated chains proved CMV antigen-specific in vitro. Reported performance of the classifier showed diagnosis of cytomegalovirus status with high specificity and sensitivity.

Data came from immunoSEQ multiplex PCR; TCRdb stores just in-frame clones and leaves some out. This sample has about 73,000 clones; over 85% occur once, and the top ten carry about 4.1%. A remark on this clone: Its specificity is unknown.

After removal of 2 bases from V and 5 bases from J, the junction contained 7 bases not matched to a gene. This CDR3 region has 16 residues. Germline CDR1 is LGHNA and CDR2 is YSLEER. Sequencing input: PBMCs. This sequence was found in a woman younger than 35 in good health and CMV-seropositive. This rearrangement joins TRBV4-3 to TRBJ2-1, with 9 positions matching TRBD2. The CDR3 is CASSQSEAGGHNEQFF. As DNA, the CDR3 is TGCGCCAGCAGCCAATCAGAAGCGGGGGGCCACAATGAGCAGTTCTTC.